One and the same sample provided the 11 T cell receptor beta chains below, sequenced in a study of blood T cell repertoires in COVID-19 (dated by TCRdb to 2018 to 2020). Libraries were prepared through the immunoSEQ multiplex PCR assay. Not all clones reach the TCRdb copy of this immuneACCESS table, which keeps in-frame sequences only. Checked studies attribute under half of the gap to unresolved V genes and leave the rest unexplained. This sample holds 40,000 or so clones; 85% to 90% were observed only once. The ten largest clones take up under 9.5% of the sample. The specimen was peripheral blood. The source of these receptors is a man in his thirties or forties with active or convalescent COVID-19.

V and J are TRBV9 and TRBJ2-2; D is unclear. Per germline, CDR1 SGDLS and CDR2 YYNGEE. This CDR3 contains 12 residues. Trimming removed 3 bases from V and 7 bases from J, with 7 bases in between. CDR3 protein: CASSARYGELFF. In nucleotides, the CDR3 is TGTGCCAGCAGCGCTCGGTACGGGGAGCTGTTTTTT.

The chain employs TRBV24-1 and TRBJ1-2, with D unclear. V was clipped by 2 bases and J by 3 bases, with 6 bases between them. Germline lookup yields CDR1 KGHDR and CDR2 SFDVKD. This CDR3 has 13 residues. In DNA, the CDR3 is TGTGCCACCAGTGATTCAGTGTACTATGGCTACACCTTC. Translating it yields CATSDSVYYGYTF.

V gene TRBV14 combines with J gene TRBJ1-1; TRBD1 is a possible D gene (5 bases). This CDR3 comprises 16 residues. Trimming removed 0 bases from V and 7 bases from J, with 18 bases in between. The germline V gene has CDR1 SGHDN and CDR2 FVKESK. CDR3 bases: TGTGCCAGCAGCCAAGAAATCGGTGCGGGGGAATATGAAGCTTTCTTT. This encodes CASSQEIGAGEYEAFF.

The J gene is TRBJ1-6, the V gene TRBV27; TRBD1 matches at 8 bases. With 2 bases clipped from V and 10 bases from J, the junction kept 10 bases outside the gene matches. The CDR3 sequence is 16 residues long. Germline CDR1 is MNHEY and CDR2 is SMNVEV (reference sequence). Here the CDR3 DNA reads TGTGCCAGCAGTTTAGCCACCGGGACAGGAGGCTCACCCCTCCACTTT. It encodes CASSLATGTGGSPLHF.

This clone is a singleton in its sample. The V call is TRBV3-1 (or the pseudogene TRBV3-2), the J call TRBJ2-5; D is undetermined. Germline assignment: CDR1 LGHDT and CDR2 YNNKEL (reference sequence). V was cut by 4 bases and J by 9 bases, with 18 bases left in between. The CDR3 totals 14 residues. The CDR3 loop is CASSPGTNRWAQYF. In DNA, the CDR3 is TGTGCCAGCAGCCCAGGAACCAACCGCTGGGCCCAGTACTTC.

The chain links TRBV5-5 to TRBJ2-5; D remains unclear. CDR3 length equals 13 residues. The germline V gene has CDR1 SGHKS and CDR2 YYEKEE (reference sequence). The ends were cut back, 2 bases at V and 4 bases at J, with 9 bases in the middle. The CDR3: CASSLAPSETQYF. CDR3 DNA: TGTGCCAGCAGCTTAGCCCCTTCAGAGACCCAGTACTTC.

The chain carries TRBV11-2 and TRBJ2-5; TRBD1 is a possible D gene (6 bases). This CDR3 has 16 residues. Germline V lookup: CDR1 SGHAT, CDR2 FQNNGV. V gave up 5 bases and J gave up 1 base, with 17 bases separating them. The CDR3 coding sequence is TGTGCCAGCAGCCACCGACAGGCATCGATCCAAGAGACCCAGTACTTC. It codes for CASSHRQASIQETQYF.

This rearrangement joins TRBV6-5 to TRBJ1-1; 7 bases agree with TRBD1. The J segment lost 0 bases and the V segment lost 7 bases, leaving 5 bases of the junction unmatched. Germline-derived CDR1 and CDR2 are MNHEY and SVGAGI. CDR3 size: 14 residues. Here the CDR3 DNA reads TGTGCCAGCAACCCCGGGACAGTGAACACTGAAGCTTTCTTT. Its protein product is CASNPGTVNTEAFF.

The V call is TRBV6-2 or TRBV6-3, the J call TRBJ2-7; 8 bases are shared with TRBD2. The CDR3 spans 16 residues. Trimming cost V 2 bases and J 5 bases; bases outside gene matches: 11. Germline CDR1 MNHEY, CDR2 SVGEGT. For the CDR3, the DNA is TGTGCCAGCAGTTACCCCCCCGGGGGGGGCTCTGACGAGCAGTACTTC. The encoded protein is CASSYPPGGGSDEQYF.

V usage is TRBV3-1 (or the pseudogene TRBV3-2) and J usage is TRBJ1-5; D call uncertain. The CDR3 length is 14 residues. Between the trimmed V and J ends, which lost 4 bases and 6 bases, there was a span of 13 bases. The V gene's germline CDR1 is LGHDT and CDR2 YNNKEL (reference sequence). The CDR3 DNA is TGTGCCAGCAGCCGTAGGGCCGGGATTCAGCCCCAGCATTTT. Translating gives CASSRRAGIQPQHF.

The gene calls are TRBV5-1 and TRBJ2-3, with 7 bases lining up with TRBD1. This CDR3 is 14 amino acids long. Germline CDR1 and CDR2: SGHRS and YFSETQ. Trimming removed 4 bases from V and 4 bases from J; junction bases left unmatched: 6. In nucleotides, the CDR3 is TGCGCCAGCAGCCCACAGGGGCACGCAGATACGCAGTATTTT. As protein: CASSPQGHADTQYF.